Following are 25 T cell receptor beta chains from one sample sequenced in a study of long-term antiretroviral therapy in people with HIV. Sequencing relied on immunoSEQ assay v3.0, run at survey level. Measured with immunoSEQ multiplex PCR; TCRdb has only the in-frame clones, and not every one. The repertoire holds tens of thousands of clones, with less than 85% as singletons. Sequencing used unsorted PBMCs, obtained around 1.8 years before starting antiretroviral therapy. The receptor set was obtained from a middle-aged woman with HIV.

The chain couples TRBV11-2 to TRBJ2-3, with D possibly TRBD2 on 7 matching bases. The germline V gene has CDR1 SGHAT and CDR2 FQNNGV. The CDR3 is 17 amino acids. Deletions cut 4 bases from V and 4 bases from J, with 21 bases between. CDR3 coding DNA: TGTGCCAGCAGCTCCTTGGGGGGGGGCCTGGTTGCAGATACGCAGTATTTT. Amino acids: CASSSLGGGLVADTQYF.

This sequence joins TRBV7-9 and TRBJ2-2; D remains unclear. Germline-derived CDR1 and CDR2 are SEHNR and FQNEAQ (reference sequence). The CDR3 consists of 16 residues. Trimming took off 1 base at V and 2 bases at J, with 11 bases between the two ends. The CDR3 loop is CASSLVVGANTGELFF. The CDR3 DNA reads TGTGCCAGCAGCTTAGTGGTCGGAGCCAACACCGGGGAGCTGTTTTTT.

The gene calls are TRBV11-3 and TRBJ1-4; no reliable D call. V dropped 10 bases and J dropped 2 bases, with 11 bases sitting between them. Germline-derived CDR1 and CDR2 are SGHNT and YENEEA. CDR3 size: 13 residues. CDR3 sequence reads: CATLPATNEKLFF. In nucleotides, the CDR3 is TGTGCCACCTTACCCGCGACTAATGAAAAACTGTTTTTT.

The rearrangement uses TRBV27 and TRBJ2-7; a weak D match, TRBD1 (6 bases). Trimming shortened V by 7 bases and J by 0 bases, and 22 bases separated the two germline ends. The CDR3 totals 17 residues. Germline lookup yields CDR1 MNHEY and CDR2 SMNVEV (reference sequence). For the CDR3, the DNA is TGTGCCAGCAAAAGAACTGCTAGGACAGCCAGCTCCTACGAGCAGTACTTC. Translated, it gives CASKRTARTASSYEQYF.

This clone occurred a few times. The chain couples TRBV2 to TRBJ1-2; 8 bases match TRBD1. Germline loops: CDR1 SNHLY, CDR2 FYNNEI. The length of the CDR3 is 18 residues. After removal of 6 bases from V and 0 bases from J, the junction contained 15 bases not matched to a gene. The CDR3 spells CASSLTQGGLGPNYGYTF. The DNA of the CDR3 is TGTGCCAGCAGCCTGACACAGGGGGGACTGGGTCCTAACTATGGCTACACCTTC.

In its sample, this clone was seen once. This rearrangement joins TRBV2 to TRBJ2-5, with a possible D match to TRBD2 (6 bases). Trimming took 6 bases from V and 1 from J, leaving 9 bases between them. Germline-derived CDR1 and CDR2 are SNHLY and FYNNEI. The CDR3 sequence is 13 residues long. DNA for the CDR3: TGTGCCAGCAGCCGGGACTCCCAAGAGACCCAGTACTTC. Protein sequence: CASSRDSQETQYF.

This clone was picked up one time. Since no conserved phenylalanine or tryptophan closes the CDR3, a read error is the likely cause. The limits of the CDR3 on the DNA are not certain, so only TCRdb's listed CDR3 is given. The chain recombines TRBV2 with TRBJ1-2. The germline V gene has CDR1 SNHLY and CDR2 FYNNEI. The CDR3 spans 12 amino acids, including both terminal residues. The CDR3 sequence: CATIPIGQGVLL.

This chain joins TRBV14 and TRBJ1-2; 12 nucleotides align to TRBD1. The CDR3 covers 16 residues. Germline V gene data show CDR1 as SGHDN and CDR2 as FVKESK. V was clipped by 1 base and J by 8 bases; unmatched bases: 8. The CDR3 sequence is CASSQGLRDRGQGYTF. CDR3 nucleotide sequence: TGTGCCAGCAGCCAAGGATTGAGGGACAGGGGGCAGGGCTACACCTTC.

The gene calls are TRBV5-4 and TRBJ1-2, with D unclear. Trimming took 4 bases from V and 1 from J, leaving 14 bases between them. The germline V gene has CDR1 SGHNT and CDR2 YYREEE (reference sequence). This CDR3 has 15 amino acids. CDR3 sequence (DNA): TGTGCCAGCAGCCCGTCGCTGGACGGTAACTATGGCTACACCTTC. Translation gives CASSPSLDGNYGYTF.

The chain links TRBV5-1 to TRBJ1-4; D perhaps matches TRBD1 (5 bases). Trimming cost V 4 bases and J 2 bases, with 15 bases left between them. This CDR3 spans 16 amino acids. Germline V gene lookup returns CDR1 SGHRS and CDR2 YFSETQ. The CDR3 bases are TGCGCCAGCAGCCCGCAATGGGCAGGGACTAATGAAAAACTGTTTTTT. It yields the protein CASSPQWAGTNEKLFF.

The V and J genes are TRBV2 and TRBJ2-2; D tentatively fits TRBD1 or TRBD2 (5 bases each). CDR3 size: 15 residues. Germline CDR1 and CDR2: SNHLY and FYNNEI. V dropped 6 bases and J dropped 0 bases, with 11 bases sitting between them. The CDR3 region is CASSPQGANTGELFF. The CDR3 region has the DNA TGTGCCAGCAGCCCGCAGGGAGCGAACACCGGGGAGCTGTTTTTT.

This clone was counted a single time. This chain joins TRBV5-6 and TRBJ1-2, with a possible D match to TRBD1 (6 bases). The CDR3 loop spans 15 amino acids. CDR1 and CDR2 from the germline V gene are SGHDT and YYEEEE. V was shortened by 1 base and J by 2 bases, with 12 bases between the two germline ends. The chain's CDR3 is CASSLWGAGNYGYTF. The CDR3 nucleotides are TGTGCCAGCAGCTTGTGGGGGGCTGGAAACTATGGCTACACCTTC.

The CDR3 region has the DNA TGCAGCGTTGAAGATCGGGACAGGGGGCGCGAGACCCAGTACTTC. Residues: CSVEDRDRGRETQYF. This rearrangement joins TRBV29-1 to TRBJ2-5; 12 bases match TRBD1. Per the germline V gene, CDR1 is SQVTM and CDR2 is ANQGSEA. The CDR3 has 15 amino acids. The J segment lost 5 bases and the V segment lost 0 bases, leaving 4 bases of the junction unmatched. Supplemented by reference TRBV29-1 and TRBJ2-5, the full variable domain reads SAVISQKPSRDICQRGTSLTIQCQVDSQVTMMFWYRQQPGQSLTLIATANQGSEATYESGFVIDKFPISRPNLTFSTLTVSNMSPEDSSIYLCSVEDRDRGRETQYFGPGTRLLVL.

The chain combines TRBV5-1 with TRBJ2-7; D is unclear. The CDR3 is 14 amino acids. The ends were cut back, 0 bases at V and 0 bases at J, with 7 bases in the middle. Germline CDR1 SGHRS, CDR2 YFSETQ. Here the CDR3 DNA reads TGCGCCAGCAGCTTGGCCACGGTCTCCTACGAGCAGTACTTC. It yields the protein CASSLATVSYEQYF.

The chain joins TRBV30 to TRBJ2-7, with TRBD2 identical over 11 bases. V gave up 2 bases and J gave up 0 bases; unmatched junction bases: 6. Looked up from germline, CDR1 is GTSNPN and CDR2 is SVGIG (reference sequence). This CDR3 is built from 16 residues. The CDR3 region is CAWSWGLAASSYEQYF. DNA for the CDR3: TGTGCCTGGAGTTGGGGACTAGCGGCGAGCTCCTACGAGCAGTACTTC. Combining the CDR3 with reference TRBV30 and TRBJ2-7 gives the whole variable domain SQTIHQWPATLVQPVGSPLSLECTVEGTSNPNLYWYRQAAGRGLQLLFYSVGIGQISSEVPQNLSASRPQDRQFILSSKKLLLSDSGFYLCAWSWGLAASSYEQYFGPGTRLTVT.

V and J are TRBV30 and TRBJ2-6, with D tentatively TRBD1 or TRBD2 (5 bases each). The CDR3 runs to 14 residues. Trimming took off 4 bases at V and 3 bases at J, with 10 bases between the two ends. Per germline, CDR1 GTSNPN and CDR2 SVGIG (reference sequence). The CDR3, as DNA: TGTGCCTGGAAGAGGGGTAGTGGGGCCAACGTCCTGACTTTC. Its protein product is CAWKRGSGANVLTF. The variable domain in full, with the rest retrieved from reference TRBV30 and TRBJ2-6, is SQTIHQWPATLVQPVGSPLSLECTVEGTSNPNLYWYRQAAGRGLQLLFYSVGIGQISSEVPQNLSASRPQDRQFILSSKKLLLSDSGFYLCAWKRGSGANVLTFGAGSRLTVL.

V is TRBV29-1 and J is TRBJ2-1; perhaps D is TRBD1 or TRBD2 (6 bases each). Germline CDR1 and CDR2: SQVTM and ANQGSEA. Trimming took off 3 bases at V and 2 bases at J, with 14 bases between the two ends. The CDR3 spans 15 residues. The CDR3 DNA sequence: TGCAGCGTTGAGTCGGGGGCCTATCCCTACAATGAGCAGTTCTTC. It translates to CSVESGAYPYNEQFF.

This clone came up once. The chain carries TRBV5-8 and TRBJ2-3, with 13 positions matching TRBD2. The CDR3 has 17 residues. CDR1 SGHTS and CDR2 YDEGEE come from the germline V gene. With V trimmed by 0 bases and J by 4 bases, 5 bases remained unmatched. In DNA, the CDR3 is TGTGCCAGCAGCTTGGGTACTAGCGGGGGGGCCTCAGATACGCAGTATTTT. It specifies CASSLGTSGGASDTQYF.

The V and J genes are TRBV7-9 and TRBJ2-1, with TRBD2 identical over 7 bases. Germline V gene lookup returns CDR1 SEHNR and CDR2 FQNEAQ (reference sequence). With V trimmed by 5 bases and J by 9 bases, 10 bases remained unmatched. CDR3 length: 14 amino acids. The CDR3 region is CASSLGLVGREQFF. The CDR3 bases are TGTGCCAGCAGCCTCGGACTAGTGGGACGTGAGCAGTTCTTC.

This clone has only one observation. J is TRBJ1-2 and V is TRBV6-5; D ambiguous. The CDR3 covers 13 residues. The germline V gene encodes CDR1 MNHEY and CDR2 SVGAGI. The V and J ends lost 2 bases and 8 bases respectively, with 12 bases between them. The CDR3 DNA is TGTGCCAGCAGTTACGATATTGTGGGGGGCTACACCTTC. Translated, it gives CASSYDIVGGYTF.

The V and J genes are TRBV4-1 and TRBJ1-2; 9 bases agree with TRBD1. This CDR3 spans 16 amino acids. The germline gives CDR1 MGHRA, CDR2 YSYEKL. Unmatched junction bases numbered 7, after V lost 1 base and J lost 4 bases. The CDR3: CASSQAGQGQSYGYTF. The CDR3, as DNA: TGCGCCAGCAGCCAAGCAGGACAGGGGCAATCCTATGGCTACACCTTC.

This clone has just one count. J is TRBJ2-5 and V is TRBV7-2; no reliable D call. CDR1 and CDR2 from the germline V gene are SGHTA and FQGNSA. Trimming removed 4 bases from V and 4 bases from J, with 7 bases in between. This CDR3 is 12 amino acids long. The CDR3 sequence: CASSSNGETQYF. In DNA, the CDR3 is TGTGCCAGCAGCTCGAATGGAGAGACCCAGTACTTC.

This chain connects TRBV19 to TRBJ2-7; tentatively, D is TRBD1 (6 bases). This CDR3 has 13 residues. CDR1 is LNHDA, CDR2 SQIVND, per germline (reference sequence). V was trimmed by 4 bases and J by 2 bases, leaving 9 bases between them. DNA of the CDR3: TGTGCCAGTAGTACAGGGGAAACCTACGAGCAGTACTTC. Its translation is CASSTGETYEQYF.

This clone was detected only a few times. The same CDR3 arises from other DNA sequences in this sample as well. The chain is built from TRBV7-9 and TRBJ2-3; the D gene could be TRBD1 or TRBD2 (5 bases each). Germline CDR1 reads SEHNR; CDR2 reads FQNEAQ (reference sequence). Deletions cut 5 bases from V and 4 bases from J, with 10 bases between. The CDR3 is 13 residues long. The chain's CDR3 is CASSPRGPDTQYF. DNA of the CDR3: TGTGCCAGCAGCCCACGGGGCCCAGATACGCAGTATTTT.

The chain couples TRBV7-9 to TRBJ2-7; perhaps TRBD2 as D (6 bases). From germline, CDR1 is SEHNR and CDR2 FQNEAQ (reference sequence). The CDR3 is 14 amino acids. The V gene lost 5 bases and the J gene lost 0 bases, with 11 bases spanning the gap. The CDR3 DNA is TGTGCCAGCAGCCTGGGGCGGGACTCCTACGAGCAGTACTTC. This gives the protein CASSLGRDSYEQYF.